The T cell receptor beta chain under discussion was sequenced for a study of blood T cell repertoires in COVID-19. Here immunoSEQ multiplex PCR was the method, and the copy in TCRdb shows in-frame clones only, minus some. Here the sample spans approximately 110,000 clones, around 81% being singletons. CDR1 PRHDT and CDR2 FYEKMQ come from the germline V gene (reference sequence). The CDR3 loop spans 15 amino acids. J gave up 0 bases and V 6 bases, and 3 bases lay outside the gene matches. This clone was seen repeatedly, ten times or more. Sequenced material: peripheral blood. This sequence originates from an elderly man with acute or convalescent COVID-19. The chain employs TRBV13 and TRBJ2-1; TRBD2 agrees at 9 bases. CDR3 coding DNA: TGTGCCAGCAGTCGTAGCGGGAGCTCCTACAATGAGCAGTTCTTC. Translating it yields CASSRSGSSYNEQFF.